Listed below are T cell receptor beta chains from one sample, sequenced in a study of tumor-infiltrating lymphocytes in primary liver carcinoma. TCRdb reprocessed the multiplex PCR reads via MiXCR and lists one record per CDR3 protein. This table holds almost 200,000 distinct CDR3 sequences, almost 65% found once. Sequencing was carried out using peripheral blood. Receptors were obtained from a woman aged 55-69 years with primary liver carcinoma and hepatitis B virus infection. Each CDR3 is given with its conserved first and last residue. The D gene is left open where the match is weak. Not every row has a clone size; where given, it reads once, few, many or a size class.

D: TRBD1; V: TRBV10-3; size: .; J: TRBJ2-1; CDR3: CAISPMTGRSGRACNEQFF; DNA: TGTGCCATCAGTCCCATGACAGGGAGAAGCGGAAGGGCCTGCAATGAGCAGTTCTTC
D: .; V: TRBV11-1; size: few; J: TRBJ1-2; CDR3: CASSPTGICCYTF; DNA: TGTGCCAGCAGCCCTACAGGGATATGTTGCTACACCTTC
D: TRBD1; V: TRBV12-3/TRBV12-4; size: few; J: TRBJ1-6; CDR3: CTSSLTGGGSPLHF; DNA: TGTACCAGCAGTCTGACAGGGGGTGGTTCACCCCTCCACTTT
D: .; V: TRBV2; size: few; J: TRBJ1-1; CDR3: CASSVGRGNTEAFF; DNA: TGTGCCAGCAGTGTAGGCAGGGGGAACACTGAAGCTTTCTTT
D: TRBD1; V: TRBV29-1; size: .; J: TRBJ2-7; CDR3: CSVTGTGSEEQCF; DNA: TGCAGCGTTACAGGGACAGGGTCTGAAGAGCAGTGCTTC
D: .; V: TRBV5-1; size: .; J: TRBJ1-5; CDR3: CASSSPGTNQPQHF; DNA: TGCGCCAGCAGCTCCCCCGGTACCAATCAGCCCCAGCATTTT
D: .; V: TRBV12-3/TRBV12-4; size: .; J: TRBJ2-2; CDR3: CASSPLSTGELFF; DNA: TGTGCCAGCAGTCCCCTCAGCACCGGGGAGCTGTTTTTT
D: .; V: TRBV29-1; size: many; J: TRBJ2-4; CDR3: CSATGNLAKNIQYF; DNA: TGCAGCGCGACCGGGAATTTAGCCAAAAACATTCAGTACTTC
D: .; V: TRBV5-6; size: .; J: TRBJ1-1; CDR3: CASSAPGDWGITEAFF; DNA: TGTGCCAGCAGCGCCCCAGGGGATTGGGGGATCACTGAAGCTTTCTTT
D: .; V: TRBV20-1; size: .; J: TRBJ1-5; CDR3: CSARVGSAKQPQHF; DNA: TGCAGTGCTAGAGTAGGGAGCGCGAAACAGCCCCAGCATTTT
D: .; V: TRBV29-1; size: .; J: TRBJ1-4; CDR3: CSVESPPGKKLFF; DNA: TGCAGCGTTGAGAGCCCACCGGGAAAGAAACTGTTTTTT
D: TRBD2; V: TRBV6-1; size: .; J: TRBJ2-3; CDR3: CASSGHSGSLSGAFTDTQYF; DNA: TGTGCCAGCAGTGGACATAGCGGGAGCTTATCAGGGGCGTTCACAGATACGCAGTATTTC
D: TRBD2; V: TRBV4-2; size: .; J: TRBJ2-7; CDR3: CAGSQGDGLARSYEQYF; DNA: TGTGCCGGCAGCCAAGGTGATGGACTAGCGCGTTCCTACGAGCAGTACTTC
D: .; V: TRBV11-2; size: few; J: TRBJ1-5; CDR3: CASSLDREDTQHF; DNA: TGTGCCAGCAGCTTAGATCGGGAGGATACACAGCATTTT
D: .; V: TRBV2; size: .; J: TRBJ2-1; CDR3: CASSAKGGYNEQFF; DNA: TGTGCCAGCAGTGCCAAGGGTGGGTACAATGAGCAGTTCTTC
D: TRBD1; V: TRBV6-1; size: few; J: TRBJ2-1; CDR3: CASRTSSGQGWLDEQFF; DNA: TGTGCCAGCAGGACATCCTCGGGACAGGGTTGGTTAGATGAGCAGTTCTTC
D: .; V: TRBV29-1; size: .; J: TRBJ2-3; CDR3: CSVEDGATDTLYF; DNA: TGCAGCGTTGAAGACGGGGCGACAGATACGCTGTATTTT
D: TRBD2; V: TRBV29-1; size: once; J: TRBJ2-1; CDR3: CSVGSGTSFNEQFF; DNA: TGCAGCGTTGGTAGCGGGACTAGCTTCAATGAGCAGTTCTTC
D: TRBD1; V: TRBV29-1; size: .; J: TRBJ2-1; CDR3: CSPEGDRNKEQFF; DNA: TGCAGCCCTGAGGGGGACAGGAACAAAGAGCAGTTCTTC
D: TRBD1; V: TRBV5-5; size: .; J: TRBJ2-3; CDR3: CASSTRQGWRASTDTQYF; DNA: TGTGCCAGCAGTACCAGACAGGGATGGCGGGCAAGCACAGATACGCAGTATTTT
D: .; V: TRBV6-1; size: .; J: TRBJ1-6; CDR3: CAISVGTPGNSPLHF; DNA: TGTGCCATCAGTGTCGGGACACCTGGGAATTCACCCCTCCACTTT
D: .; V: TRBV28; size: .; J: TRBJ1-1; CDR3: CASRPQGFYTEAFF; DNA: TGTGCCAGCAGGCCCCAGGGGTTCTACACTGAAGCTTTCTTT
D: .; V: TRBV7-3; size: .; J: TRBJ2-6; CDR3: CASSSVGVLSSGANVLTF; DNA: TGTGCCAGCAGCTCGGTGGGGGTACTAAGCTCTGGGGCCAACGTCCTGACTTTC
D: .; V: TRBV7-9; size: .; J: TRBJ1-1; CDR3: CASGHADLRANTEAFF; DNA: TGTGCCAGCGGCCACGCGGACCTCCGAGCTAACACTGAAGCTTTCTTT
D: TRBD1; V: TRBV12-3/TRBV12-4; size: .; J: TRBJ2-3; CDR3: CASSGTGSNQPQYF; DNA: TGTGCCAGCAGTGGGACAGGCTCCAATCAGCCCCAGTATTTT
D: TRBD2; V: TRBV11-2; size: .; J: TRBJ2-7; CDR3: CARSLEAGDDQYF; DNA: TGTGCCAGGAGCTTAGAAGCGGGAGACGACCAGTACTTC
D: .; V: TRBV30; size: few; J: TRBJ2-5; CDR3: CAGSAFGVPTQYF; DNA: TGTGCCGGGAGCGCTTTTGGGGTGCCTACCCAGTACTTC
D: TRBD2; V: TRBV11-2; size: .; J: TRBJ2-1; CDR3: CASNSWTSRDFEQFF; DNA: TGTGCCAGCAACTCCTGGACTAGCAGGGATTTTGAGCAGTTCTTC
D: TRBD1; V: TRBV11-3; size: .; J: TRBJ2-3; CDR3: CASNRRGQGTDTQYF; DNA: TGTGCCAGCAACAGAAGGGGACAGGGCACAGATACGCAGTATTTT
D: TRBD1; V: TRBV11-2; size: .; J: TRBJ2-7; CDR3: CTSSSRTGYEQYF; DNA: TGTACCAGCAGTTCCCGGACAGGCTACGAGCAGTATTTC
D: .; V: TRBV5-5; size: .; J: TRBJ2-7; CDR3: CASSKEAELSYEQCF; DNA: TGTGCCAGCAGCAAAGAAGCGGAGCTCTCCTACGAGCAGTGCTTC
D: TRBD1; V: TRBV29-1; size: .; J: TRBJ2-5; CDR3: CSAGTGVWETQYF; DNA: TGCAGCGCCGGAACAGGGGTTTGGGAGACCCAGTACTTC
D: .; V: TRBV28; size: few; J: TRBJ2-2; CDR3: CASSGTANTGELFF; DNA: TGTGCCAGCAGTGGGACCGCGAACACCGGGGAGCTGTTTTTT
D: .; V: TRBV7-9; size: many; J: TRBJ1-2; CDR3: CASSLRQYGYTF; DNA: TGTGCCAGCAGCCTACGACAGTATGGCTACACCTTC
D: .; V: TRBV28; size: few; J: TRBJ1-1; CDR3: CASSSFGWGTEAFF; DNA: TGTGCCAGCAGTTCATTCGGTTGGGGCACTGAAGCTTTCTTT
D: .; V: TRBV30; size: many; J: TRBJ1-2; CDR3: CAWSDADYGYTF; DNA: TGTGCCTGGAGTGACGCTGACTATGGCTACACCTTC
D: TRBD2; V: TRBV6-5; size: .; J: TRBJ2-1; CDR3: CVSTHPLTSGGSNEQFF; DNA: TGTGTCAGCACCCATCCTCTAACTAGCGGGGGAAGCAATGAGCAGTTCTTC
D: TRBD1; V: TRBV6-1; size: .; J: TRBJ1-5; CDR3: CASGDPTGQGFSNQSQHF; DNA: TGTGCCAGCGGTGATCCCACGGGACAGGGCTTTAGCAATCAGTCCCAGCATTTT
D: .; V: TRBV6-1; size: many; J: TRBJ2-1; CDR3: CASSENAALNNEQFF; DNA: TGTGCCAGCAGTGAGAACGCAGCTCTAAACAATGAGCAGTTCTTC
D: .; V: TRBV6-2/TRBV6-3; size: medium-sized; J: TRBJ2-3; CDR3: CASSYAETRTDTQYF; DNA: TGTGCCAGCAGTTACGCGGAAACCCGCACAGATACGCAGTATTTT
D: .; V: TRBV29-1; size: .; J: TRBJ2-3; CDR3: CSVGGGALGTDTQYF; DNA: TGCAGCGTTGGAGGGGGGGCGCTGGGGACAGATACGCAGTATTTT
D: .; V: TRBV7-2; size: .; J: TRBJ2-7; CDR3: CASSLQYRASYEQYF; DNA: TGTGCCAGCAGTCTACAATACAGGGCGTCCTACGAGCAGTACTTC
D: .; V: TRBV11-2; size: .; J: TRBJ1-3; CDR3: CASSLVPRTGSGNTIYF; DNA: TGTGCCAGCAGCTTAGTTCCTAGGACGGGCTCTGGAAACACCATATATTTC
D: .; V: TRBV14; size: .; J: TRBJ2-7; CDR3: CASSQGSSYEQYF; DNA: TGTGCCAGCAGCCAGGGGAGCTCCTACGAGCAGTACTTC
D: TRBD1; V: TRBV10-3; size: .; J: TRBJ1-2; CDR3: CAISESGTGGDCGYTF; DNA: TGTGCCATCAGTGAGTCCGGGACAGGGGGCGACTGTGGCTACACCTTC
D: .; V: TRBV9; size: once; J: TRBJ2-7; CDR3: CASSEGEGTVYEQYF; DNA: TGTGCCAGCAGCGAGGGAGAGGGGACGGTCTACGAGCAGTACTTC
D: TRBD1; V: TRBV29-1; size: many; J: TRBJ1-1; CDR3: CSVGTGGWGTEAFF; DNA: TGCAGCGTGGGGACAGGGGGCTGGGGGACTGAAGCTTTCTTT
D: .; V: TRBV6-5; size: .; J: TRBJ1-4; CDR3: CANSRGGWPEKLFF; DNA: TGTGCCAACAGTCGGGGGGGGTGGCCTGAAAAACTGTTTTTT
D: TRBD1; V: TRBV7-9; size: .; J: TRBJ1-4; CDR3: CATRQGSGEKLFF; DNA: TGTGCCACACGACAGGGATCGGGCGAAAAACTGTTTTTT
D: TRBD1; V: TRBV28; size: .; J: TRBJ1-2; CDR3: CASRPTGGHYGYTF; DNA: TGTGCCAGCAGGCCGACAGGGGGACACTATGGCTACACCTTC
D: .; V: TRBV7-8; size: many; J: TRBJ1-5; CDR3: CASSLAGRDAQPQHF; DNA: TGTGCCAGCAGCTTAGCGGGCAGGGACGCCCAGCCCCAGCATTTT
D: .; V: TRBV12-3/TRBV12-4; size: many; J: TRBJ1-1; CDR3: CASSLQPNTEAFF; DNA: TGTGCCAGCAGTTTGCAGCCAAACACTGAAGCTTTCTTT
D: .; V: TRBV6-2/TRBV6-3; size: .; J: TRBJ2-1; CDR3: CASSYGRFNEQFF; DNA: TGTGCCAGCAGTTACGGGCGATTCAATGAGCAGTTCTTC
D: .; V: TRBV30; size: few; J: TRBJ1-2; CDR3: CAWSVLMPSLLYRYTF; DNA: TGTGCCTGGAGTGTACTGATGCCCTCCCTGCTCTATCGCTACACCTTC
D: TRBD2; V: TRBV6-5; size: .; J: TRBJ2-7; CDR3: CAMSRAGWEYF; DNA: TGTGCCATGAGCCGAGCGGGGTGGGAGTACTTC
D: .; V: TRBV11-2; size: .; J: TRBJ2-7; CDR3: CASSSNHRVLDQHF; DNA: TGTGCCAGCAGCTCCAACCACAGGGTTCTCGATCAGCACTTC
D: .; V: TRBV4-1; size: .; J: TRBJ2-3; CDR3: CASSLSRGGPTDMQYF; DNA: TGCGCCAGCAGCCTTAGTCGCGGAGGCCCCACAGATATGCAGTATTTT
D: .; V: TRBV20-1; size: .; J: TRBJ1-1; CDR3: CSASDTLTEAFF; DNA: TGCAGTGCTTCGGACACATTGACTGAAGCTTTCTTT